This TCR beta chain was recovered during a study of T cell changes during pregnancy in multiple sclerosis (dated by TCRdb to the late 2010s). In the study overall: Changes in the T cell repertoire over the course of pregnancy were examined in this study in women with multiple sclerosis.

Library prep was done by the immunoSEQ multiplex PCR assay. TCRdb limited this immuneACCESS table to in-frame rearrangements with V and J called. A share of clones is missing; checked studies link under half to unresolved V genes, and the rest is unexplained. Present in this sample are over 90,000 clones, about nine tenths of which were seen just once. The ten largest make up 0.7% to 0.9% of the sample. This clone came up once. What this receptor recognizes is not known. No clone much larger than this one lies a single base away; base qualities are absent. The CDR3 runs 13 residues from the cysteine to the phenylalanine. Just the 39-base CDR3 DNA is kept, in frame starting at base 1. Trimming takes 2 bases from V and 6 bases from J, and the germline ends sit 10 bases apart. The germline V gene specifies KGHSH as CDR1 and LQKENI as CDR2.

The sample was peripheral blood, taken in the second trimester of pregnancy. The rearrangement joined TRBV18 to TRBJ1-2, with no reliable assignment of the D segment. The TCR was taken from a female donor in good health, enrolled as a control in a pregnancy study. The nucleotide sequence reads TGTGCCAGCTCACCATGGAGGGAAAATGGCTACACCTTC. Its coded protein is CASSPWRENGYTF.